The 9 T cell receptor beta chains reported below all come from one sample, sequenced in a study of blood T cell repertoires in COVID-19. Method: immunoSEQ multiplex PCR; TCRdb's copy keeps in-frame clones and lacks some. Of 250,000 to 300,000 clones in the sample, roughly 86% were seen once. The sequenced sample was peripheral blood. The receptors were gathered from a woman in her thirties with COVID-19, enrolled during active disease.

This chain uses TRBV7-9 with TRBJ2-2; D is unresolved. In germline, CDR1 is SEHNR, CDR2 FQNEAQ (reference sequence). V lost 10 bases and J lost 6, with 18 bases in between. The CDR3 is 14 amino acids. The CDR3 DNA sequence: TGTGCCACCCCGGTGGCTAGGCGGCCCGGGGAGCTGTTTTTT. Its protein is CATPVARRPGELFF.

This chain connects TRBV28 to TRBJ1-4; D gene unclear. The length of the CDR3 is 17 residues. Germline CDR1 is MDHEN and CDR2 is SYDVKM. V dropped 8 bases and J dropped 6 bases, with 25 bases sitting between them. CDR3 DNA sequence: TGTGCCAGCTATAAGGACGTGGTCGGGCCAGCGGATGAAAAACTGTTTTTT. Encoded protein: CASYKDVVGPADEKLFF.

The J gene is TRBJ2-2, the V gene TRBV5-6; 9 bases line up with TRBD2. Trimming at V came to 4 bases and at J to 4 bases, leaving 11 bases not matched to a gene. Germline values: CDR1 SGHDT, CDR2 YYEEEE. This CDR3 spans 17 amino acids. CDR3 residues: CASSTRRLGLATGELFF. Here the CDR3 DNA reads TGTGCCAGCAGCACGCGCCGATTGGGACTAGCCACCGGGGAGCTGTTTTTT.

DNA for the CDR3: TGTGCCAGCACCAGGCTCTACAATGAGCAGTTCTTC. Translating gives CASTRLYNEQFF. The chain recombines TRBV28 with TRBJ2-1, with D unresolved. The CDR3 has 12 amino acids. CDR1 and CDR2 from the germline V gene are MDHEN and SYDVKM. V lost 7 bases and J lost 3, with 7 bases in between.

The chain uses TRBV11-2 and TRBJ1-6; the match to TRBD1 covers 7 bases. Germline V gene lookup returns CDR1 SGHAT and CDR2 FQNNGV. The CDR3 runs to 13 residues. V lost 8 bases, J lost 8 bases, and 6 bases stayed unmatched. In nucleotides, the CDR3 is TGTGCCAGCTCGGGACAGAGATATTCACCCCTCCACTTT. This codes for CASSGQRYSPLHF.

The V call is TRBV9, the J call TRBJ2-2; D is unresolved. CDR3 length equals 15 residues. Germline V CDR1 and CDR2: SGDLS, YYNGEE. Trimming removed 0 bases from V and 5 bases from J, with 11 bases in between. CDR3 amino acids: CASSVASRLTGELFF. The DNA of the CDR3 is TGTGCCAGCAGCGTAGCCTCTAGGCTTACCGGGGAGCTGTTTTTT.

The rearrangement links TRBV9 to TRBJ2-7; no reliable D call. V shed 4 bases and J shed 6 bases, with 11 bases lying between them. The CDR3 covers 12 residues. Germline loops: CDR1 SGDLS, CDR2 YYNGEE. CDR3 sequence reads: CASSTSGSEQYF. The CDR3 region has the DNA TGTGCCAGCAGCACTTCTGGTTCCGAGCAGTACTTC.

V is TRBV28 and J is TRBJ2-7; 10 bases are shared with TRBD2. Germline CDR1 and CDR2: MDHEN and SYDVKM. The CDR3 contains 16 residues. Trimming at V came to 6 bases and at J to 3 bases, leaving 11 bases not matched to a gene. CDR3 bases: TGTGCCAGCAGACGGACCGGACTAGCGGAACACTACGAGCAGTACTTC. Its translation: CASRRTGLAEHYEQYF.

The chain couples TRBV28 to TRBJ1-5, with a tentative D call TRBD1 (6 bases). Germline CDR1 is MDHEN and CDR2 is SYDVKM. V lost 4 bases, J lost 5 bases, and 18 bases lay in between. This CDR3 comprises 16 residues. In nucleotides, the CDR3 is TGTGCCAGCAGTTCAGGGGTGGTGGGCGAGGATCAGCCCCAGCATTTT. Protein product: CASSSGVVGEDQPQHF.